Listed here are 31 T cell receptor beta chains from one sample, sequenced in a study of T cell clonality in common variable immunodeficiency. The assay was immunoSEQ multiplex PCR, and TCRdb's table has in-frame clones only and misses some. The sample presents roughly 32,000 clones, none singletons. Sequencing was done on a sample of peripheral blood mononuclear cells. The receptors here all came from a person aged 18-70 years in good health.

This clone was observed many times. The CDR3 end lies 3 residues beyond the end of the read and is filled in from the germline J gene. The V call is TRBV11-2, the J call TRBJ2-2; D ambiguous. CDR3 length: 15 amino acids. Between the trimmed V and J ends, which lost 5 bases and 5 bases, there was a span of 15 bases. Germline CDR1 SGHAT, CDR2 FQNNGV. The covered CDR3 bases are TGTGCCAGCAGCCCCCCACGAGGCGGAACCGGGGAG. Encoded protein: CASSPPRGGTGE. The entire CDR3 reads CASSPPRGGTGELFF. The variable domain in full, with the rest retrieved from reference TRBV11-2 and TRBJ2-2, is EAGVAQSPRYKIIEKRQSVAFWCNPISGHATLYWYQQILGQGPKLLIQFQNNGVVDDSQLPKDRFSAERLKGVDSTLKIQPAKLEDSAVYLCASSPPRGGTGELFFGEGSRLTVL.

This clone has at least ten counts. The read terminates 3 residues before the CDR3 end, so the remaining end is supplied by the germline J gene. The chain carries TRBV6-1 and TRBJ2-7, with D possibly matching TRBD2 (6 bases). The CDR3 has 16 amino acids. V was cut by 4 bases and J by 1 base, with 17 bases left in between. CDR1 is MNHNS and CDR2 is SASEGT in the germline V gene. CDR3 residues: CASSGYSGSLSYEQYF. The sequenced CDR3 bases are TGTGCCAGCAGTGGGTATAGCGGTAGTTTATCCTACGAG.

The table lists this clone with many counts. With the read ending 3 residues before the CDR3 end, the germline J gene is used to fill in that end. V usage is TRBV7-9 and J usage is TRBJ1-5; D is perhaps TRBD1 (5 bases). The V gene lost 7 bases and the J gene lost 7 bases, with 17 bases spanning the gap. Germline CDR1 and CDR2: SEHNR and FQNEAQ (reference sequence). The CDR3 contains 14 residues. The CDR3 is CASTSGGGSQPQHF. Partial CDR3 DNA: TGTGCCAGCACGAGTGGGGGGGGGAGCCAGCCC.

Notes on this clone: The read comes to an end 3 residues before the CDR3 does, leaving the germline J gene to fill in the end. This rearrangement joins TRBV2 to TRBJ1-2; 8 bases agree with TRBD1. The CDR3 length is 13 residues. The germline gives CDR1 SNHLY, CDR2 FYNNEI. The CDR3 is CASRRDRTDTYTF. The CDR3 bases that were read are TGTGCCAGCAGAAGGGACAGGACAGATACC.

The CDR3 protein is CASSAGTGVGANVLFF. CDR3 DNA, as far as it was read: TGTGCCAGCAGTGCTGGGACAGGGGTTGGGGCCAACGTG. The genes are TRBV2 and TRBJ2-2; 10 bases align to TRBD1. The read ends 3 residues before the CDR3 terminus; that terminus is restored from the germline J gene. Per the germline V gene, CDR1 is SNHLY and CDR2 is FYNNEI. CDR3 length: 16 amino acids.

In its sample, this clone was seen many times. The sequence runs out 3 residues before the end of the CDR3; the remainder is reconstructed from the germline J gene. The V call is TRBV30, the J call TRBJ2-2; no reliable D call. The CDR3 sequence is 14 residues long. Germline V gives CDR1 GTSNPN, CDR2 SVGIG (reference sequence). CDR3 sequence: CAWSVFTANEKLFF. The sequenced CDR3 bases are TGTGCCTGGAGTGTATTTACTGCTAATGAAAAG.

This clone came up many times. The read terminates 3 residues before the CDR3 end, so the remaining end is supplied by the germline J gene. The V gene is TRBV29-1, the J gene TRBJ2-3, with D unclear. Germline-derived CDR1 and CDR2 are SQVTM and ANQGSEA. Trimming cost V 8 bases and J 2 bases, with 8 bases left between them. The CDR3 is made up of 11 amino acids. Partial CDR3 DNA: TGCAGCCCCAAATTCACAGATACG. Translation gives CSPKFTDT. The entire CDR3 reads CSPKFTDTQYF.

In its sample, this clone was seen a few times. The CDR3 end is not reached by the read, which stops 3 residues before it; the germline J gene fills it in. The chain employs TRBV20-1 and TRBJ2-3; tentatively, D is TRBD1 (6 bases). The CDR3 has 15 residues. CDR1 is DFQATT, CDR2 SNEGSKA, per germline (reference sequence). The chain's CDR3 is CSARWFGSGQETQYF. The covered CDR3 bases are TGCAGTGCTAGATGGTTTGGGTCGGGACAAGAGACG.

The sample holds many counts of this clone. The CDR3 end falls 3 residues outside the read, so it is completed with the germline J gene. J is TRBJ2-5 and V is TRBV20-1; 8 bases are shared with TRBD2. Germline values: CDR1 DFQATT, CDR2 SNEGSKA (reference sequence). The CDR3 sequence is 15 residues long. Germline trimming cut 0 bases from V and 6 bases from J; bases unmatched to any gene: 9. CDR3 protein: CSARDLSREGKTQYF. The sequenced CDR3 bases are TGCAGTGCTAGAGATCTGAGTCGGGAGGGGAAGACC.

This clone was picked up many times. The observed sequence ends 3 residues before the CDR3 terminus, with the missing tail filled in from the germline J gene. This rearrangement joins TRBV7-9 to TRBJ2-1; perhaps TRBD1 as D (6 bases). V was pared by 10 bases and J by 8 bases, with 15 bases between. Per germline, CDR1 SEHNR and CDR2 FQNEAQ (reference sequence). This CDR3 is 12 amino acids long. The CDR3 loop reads CAIQGMGDEQFF. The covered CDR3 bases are TGTGCCATCCAGGGGATGGGGGATGAG.

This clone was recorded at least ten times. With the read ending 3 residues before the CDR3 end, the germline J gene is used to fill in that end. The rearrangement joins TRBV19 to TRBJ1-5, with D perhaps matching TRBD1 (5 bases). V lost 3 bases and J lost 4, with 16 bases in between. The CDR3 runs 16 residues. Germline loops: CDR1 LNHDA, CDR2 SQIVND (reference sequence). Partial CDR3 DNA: TGTGCCAGTAGTATGACGACCGGGGGTCGGAATCAGCCC. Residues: CASSMTTGGRNQP. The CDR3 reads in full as CASSMTTGGRNQPQHF.

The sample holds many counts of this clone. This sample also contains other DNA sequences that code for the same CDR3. The DNA read from the CDR3 is TGTGCCAGCAGCCCAGGTGGAGGAGGC. Amino acids: CASSPGGGG. In full, the CDR3 reads CASSPGGGGYTF. The chain uses TRBV7-9 and TRBJ1-2; unclear D gene. The CDR3 end is not reached by the read, which stops 3 residues before it; the germline J gene fills it in. This CDR3 spans 12 amino acids. Germline V gene sequence: CDR1 SEHNR, CDR2 FQNEAQ (reference sequence).

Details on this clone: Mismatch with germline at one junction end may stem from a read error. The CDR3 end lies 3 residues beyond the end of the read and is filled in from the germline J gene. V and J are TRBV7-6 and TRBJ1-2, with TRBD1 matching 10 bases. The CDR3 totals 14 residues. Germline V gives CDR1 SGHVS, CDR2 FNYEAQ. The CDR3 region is CASSSGDRGYDYTF. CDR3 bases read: TGTGCCAGCAGCTCTGGGGACAGGGGCTATGAC.

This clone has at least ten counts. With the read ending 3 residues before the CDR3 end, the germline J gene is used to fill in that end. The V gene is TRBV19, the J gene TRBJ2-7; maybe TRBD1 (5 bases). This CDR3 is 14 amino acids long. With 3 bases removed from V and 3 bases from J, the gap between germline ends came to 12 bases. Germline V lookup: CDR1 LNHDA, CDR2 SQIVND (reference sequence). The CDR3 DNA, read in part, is TGTGCCAGTAGTATTCAGGGTTTATACTACGAG. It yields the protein CASSIQGLYYE. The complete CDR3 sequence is CASSIQGLYYEQYF. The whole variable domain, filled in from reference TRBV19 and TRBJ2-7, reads DGGITQSPKYLFRKEGQNVTLSCEQNLNHDAMYWYRQDPGQGLRLIYYSQIVNDFQKGDIAEGYSVSREKKESFPLTVTSAQKNPTAFYLCASSIQGLYYEQYFGPGTRLTVT.

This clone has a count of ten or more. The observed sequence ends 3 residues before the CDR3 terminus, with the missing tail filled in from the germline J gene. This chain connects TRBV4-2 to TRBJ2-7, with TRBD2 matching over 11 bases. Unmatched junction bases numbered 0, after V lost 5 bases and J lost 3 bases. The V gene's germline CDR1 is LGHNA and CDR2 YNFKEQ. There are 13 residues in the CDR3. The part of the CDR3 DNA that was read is TGTGCCAGCAGCGGGACTAGCGGCTACGAG. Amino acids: CASSGTSGYE. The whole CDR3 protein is CASSGTSGYEQYF.

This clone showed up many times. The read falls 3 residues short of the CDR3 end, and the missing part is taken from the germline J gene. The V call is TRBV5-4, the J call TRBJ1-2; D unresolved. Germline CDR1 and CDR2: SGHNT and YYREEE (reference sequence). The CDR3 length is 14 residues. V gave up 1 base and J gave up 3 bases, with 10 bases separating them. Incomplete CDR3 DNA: TGTGCCAGCAGCTTGCAAGGCGGAGACTATGGC. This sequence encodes CASSLQGGDYG. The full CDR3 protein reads CASSLQGGDYGYTF.

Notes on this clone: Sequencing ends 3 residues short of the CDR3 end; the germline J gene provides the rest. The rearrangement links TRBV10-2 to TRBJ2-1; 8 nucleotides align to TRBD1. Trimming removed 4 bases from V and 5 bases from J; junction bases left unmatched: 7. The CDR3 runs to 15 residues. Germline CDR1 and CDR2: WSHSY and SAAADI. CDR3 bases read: TGCGCCAGCAGTGTAGGGGCAGGGGGCCACAATGAG. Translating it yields CASSVGAGGHNE. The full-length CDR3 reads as CASSVGAGGHNEQFF.

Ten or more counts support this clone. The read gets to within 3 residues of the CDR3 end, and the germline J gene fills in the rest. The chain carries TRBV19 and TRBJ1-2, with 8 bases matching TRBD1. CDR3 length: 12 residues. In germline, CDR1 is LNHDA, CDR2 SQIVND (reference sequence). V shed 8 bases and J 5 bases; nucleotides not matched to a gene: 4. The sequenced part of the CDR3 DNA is TGTGCCAGTGGACAGGGTCGGTATGGC. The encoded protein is CASGQGRYG. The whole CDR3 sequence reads CASGQGRYGYTF.

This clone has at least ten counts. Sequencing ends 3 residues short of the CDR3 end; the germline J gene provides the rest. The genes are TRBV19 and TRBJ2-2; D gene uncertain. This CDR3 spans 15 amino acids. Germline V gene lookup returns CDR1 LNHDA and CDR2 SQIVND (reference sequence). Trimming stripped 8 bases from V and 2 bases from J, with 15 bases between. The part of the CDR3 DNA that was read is TGTGCCAGTTCCCTCCTAGATATTAACACCGGGGAG. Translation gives CASSLLDINTGE. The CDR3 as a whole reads CASSLLDINTGELFF.

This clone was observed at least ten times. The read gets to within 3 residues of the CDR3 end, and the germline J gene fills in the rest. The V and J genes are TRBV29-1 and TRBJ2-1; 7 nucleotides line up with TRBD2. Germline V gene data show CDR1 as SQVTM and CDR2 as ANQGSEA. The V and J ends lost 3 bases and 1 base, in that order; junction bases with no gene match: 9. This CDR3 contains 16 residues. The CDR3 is CSVDALAAGSYNEQFF. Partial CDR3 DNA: TGCAGCGTTGATGCCCTAGCGGCCGGATCCTACAATGAG.

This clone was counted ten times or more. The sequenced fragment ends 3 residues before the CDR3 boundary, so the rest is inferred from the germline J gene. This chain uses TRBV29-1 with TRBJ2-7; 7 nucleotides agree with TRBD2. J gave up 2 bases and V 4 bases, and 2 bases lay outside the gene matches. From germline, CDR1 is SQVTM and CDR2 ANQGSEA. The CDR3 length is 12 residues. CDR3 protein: CSVGGGTYEQYF. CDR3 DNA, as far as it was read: TGCAGCGTTGGGGGGGGAACCTACGAG.

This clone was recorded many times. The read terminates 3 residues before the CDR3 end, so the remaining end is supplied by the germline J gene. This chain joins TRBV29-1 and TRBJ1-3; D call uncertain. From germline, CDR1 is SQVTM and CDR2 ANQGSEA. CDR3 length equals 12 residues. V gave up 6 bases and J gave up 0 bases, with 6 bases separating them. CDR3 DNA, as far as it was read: TGCAGCGTACAGCTCTCTGGAAACACC. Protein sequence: CSVQLSGNT. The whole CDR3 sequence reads CSVQLSGNTIYF.

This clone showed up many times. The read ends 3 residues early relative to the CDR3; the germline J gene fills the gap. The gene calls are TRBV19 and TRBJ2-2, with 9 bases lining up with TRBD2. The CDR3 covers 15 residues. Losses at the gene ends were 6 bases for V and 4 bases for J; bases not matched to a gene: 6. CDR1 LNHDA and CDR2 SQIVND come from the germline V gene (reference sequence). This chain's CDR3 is CASRPGLAGTGELFF. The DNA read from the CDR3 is TGTGCCAGTAGGCCGGGACTAGCAGGCACCGGGGAG.

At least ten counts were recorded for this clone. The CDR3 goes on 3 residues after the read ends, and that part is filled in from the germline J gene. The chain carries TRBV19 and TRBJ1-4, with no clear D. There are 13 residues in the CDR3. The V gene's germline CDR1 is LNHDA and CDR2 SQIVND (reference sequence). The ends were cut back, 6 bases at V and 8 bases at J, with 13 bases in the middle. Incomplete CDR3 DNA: TGTGCCAGTAGCACCCCGGCCGGGGAAAAA. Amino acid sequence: CASSTPAGEK. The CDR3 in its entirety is CASSTPAGEKLFF.

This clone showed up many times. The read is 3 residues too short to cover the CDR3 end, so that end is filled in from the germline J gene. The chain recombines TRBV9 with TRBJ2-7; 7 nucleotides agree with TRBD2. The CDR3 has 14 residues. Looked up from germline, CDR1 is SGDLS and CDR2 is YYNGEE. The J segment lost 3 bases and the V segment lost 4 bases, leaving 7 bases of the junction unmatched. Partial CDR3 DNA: TGTGCCAGCAGCCGGGGGGACTTGAGCTACGAG. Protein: CASSRGDLSYE. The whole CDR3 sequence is CASSRGDLSYEQYF.

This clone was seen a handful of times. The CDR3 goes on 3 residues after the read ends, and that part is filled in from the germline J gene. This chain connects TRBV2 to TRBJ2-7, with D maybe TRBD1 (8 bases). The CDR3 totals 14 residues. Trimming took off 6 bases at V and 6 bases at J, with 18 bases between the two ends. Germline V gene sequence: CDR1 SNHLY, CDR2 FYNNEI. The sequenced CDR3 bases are TGTGCCAGCAGGGGGGGGGACAGGCTTGGCGAG. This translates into CASRGGDRLGE. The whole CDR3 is CASRGGDRLGEQYF.

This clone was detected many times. CDR3 protein: CSARDWRQLLAGETYEQYF. Incomplete CDR3 DNA: TGCAGTGCTAGAGATTGGCGGCAGCTTCTAGCGGGAGAGACCTACGAG. The rearrangement joins TRBV20-1 to TRBJ2-7, with 10 bases that match TRBD2. Coverage ceases 3 residues before the CDR3 finishes, and the germline J gene fills in the end. This CDR3 has 19 residues. Per the germline V gene, CDR1 is DFQATT and CDR2 is SNEGSKA (reference sequence). The trim removed 0 bases at V and 2 bases at J, leaving 16 bases unmatched.

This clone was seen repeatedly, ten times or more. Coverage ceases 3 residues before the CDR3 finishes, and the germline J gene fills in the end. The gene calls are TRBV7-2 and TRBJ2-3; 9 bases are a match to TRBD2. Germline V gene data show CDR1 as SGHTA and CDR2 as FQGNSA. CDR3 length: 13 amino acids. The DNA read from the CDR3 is TGTGCCAGCAGCTTATTAGCGGGAGAGACG. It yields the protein CASSLLAGET. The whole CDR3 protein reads CASSLLAGETQYF.

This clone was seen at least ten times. The CDR3 loop is CASSLAGQVYNEQFF. The CDR3 bases that were read are TGTGCCAGCAGCTTAGCGGGACAGGTGTACAATGAG. The chain employs TRBV7-6 and TRBJ2-1, with TRBD1 matching 8 bases. The CDR3 is cut off 3 residues early in the read; its end comes from the germline J gene. The CDR3 is 15 residues long. The V gene end was trimmed by 0 bases and the J gene end by 4 bases; junction bases not matched to a gene: 2. Germline values: CDR1 SGHVS, CDR2 FNYEAQ.

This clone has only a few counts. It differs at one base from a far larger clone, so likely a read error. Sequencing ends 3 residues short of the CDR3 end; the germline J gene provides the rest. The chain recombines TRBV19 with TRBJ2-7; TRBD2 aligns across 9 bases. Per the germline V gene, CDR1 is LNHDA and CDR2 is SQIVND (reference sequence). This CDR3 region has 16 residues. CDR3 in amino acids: CAISSPEAGGPYEQYF. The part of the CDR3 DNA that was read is TGTGCCATTAGTTCGCCTGAAGCGGGAGGCCCCTACGAG.

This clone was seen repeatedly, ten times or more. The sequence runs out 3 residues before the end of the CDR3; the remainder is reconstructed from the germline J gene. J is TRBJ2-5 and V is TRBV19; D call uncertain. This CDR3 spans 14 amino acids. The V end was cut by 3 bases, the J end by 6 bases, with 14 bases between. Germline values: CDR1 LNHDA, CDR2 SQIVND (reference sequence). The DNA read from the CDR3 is TGTGCCAGTAGTATTACACGCCTCGATCAGACC. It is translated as CASSITRLDQT. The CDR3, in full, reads CASSITRLDQTQYF. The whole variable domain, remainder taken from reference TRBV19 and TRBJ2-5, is DGGITQSPKYLFRKEGQNVTLSCEQNLNHDAMYWYRQDPGQGLRLIYYSQIVNDFQKGDIAEGYSVSREKKESFPLTVTSAQKNPTAFYLCASSITRLDQTQYFGPGTRLLVL.